This T cell receptor beta chain was captured in a study of T-cell reconstitution after alpha-beta-depleted transplantation in children (dated by TCRdb to the mid-2010s). Study-wide context: Using TCR repertoire profiling, the study quantitatively followed how T-cell immune reconstitution unfolded in children after TCRalphabeta/CD19-depleted allogeneic hematopoietic cell transplantation. Overall study outcomes, separate from this receptor: The frequencies of hyperexpanded clones fell over the following months, and after one year, T-cell counts and TCRbeta diversity were mostly attributed to newly produced T cells. The apparently early recovery of alphabetaT-cell counts about two months after transplant reportedly depended on only several hundred rapidly expanded clones that came from non-depleted graft cells. In some patients, high TCRbeta diversity at day 60 was attributed to recipient T cells and intrathymic progenitors that had survived conditioning.

The germline V end is reduced by 5 bases and the J end by 3 bases; junction bases left unmatched: 4. CDR1 SGHVS and CDR2 FQNEAQ were looked up in the germline V gene. The CDR3 holds 15 amino acids from the cysteine to the phenylalanine. CDR3 DNA only is kept here, 45 bases in frame from base 1. The library was obtained by PCR. Sequencing was carried out with an Illumina HiSeq 2500. To normalize quantification of the TCRbeta repertoire, the TCR libraries were built with molecular barcoding that relied on unique molecular identifiers. TCRdb redid the processing of the public reads, applying fastp at Q25 and MiXCR, and retained in-frame beta chains. All rows with the same CDR3 protein become a single entry with the most common DNA and genes. The sample table lists fewer than 450,000 distinct CDR3 sequences, about 16% of them with a count of one. Of the sample, around two fifths falls within the top ten clones.

The sample's treatment or condition label is to be understood as: allogeneic hematopoietic cell transplantation with graft depleted of TCRalphabeta T cells and CD19 B cells. Transplant recipients were children who received TCRalphabeta/CD19-depleted allogeneic hematopoietic cell grafts. As for this clonotype: Its antigen target is currently unknown. Nothing much larger sits one base from this clone, and base qualities are not available.

The sequence came from a male patient under 10 years old who had a stem cell transplant for acute lymphoblastic leukemia, so the T cells may come from the graft donor. Here the sequenced sample was PBMCs, mostly from graft donor cells, taken 360 days after TCRalphabeta/CD19-depleted stem cell transplant. This chain joins TRBV7-8 to TRBJ1-1; 12 central nucleotides agree with TRBD1. CDR3 region: CASSRDRGRDTEAFF. The DNA sequence reads TGTGCCAGCAGCAGGGACAGGGGGCGAGACACTGAAGCTTTCTTT.